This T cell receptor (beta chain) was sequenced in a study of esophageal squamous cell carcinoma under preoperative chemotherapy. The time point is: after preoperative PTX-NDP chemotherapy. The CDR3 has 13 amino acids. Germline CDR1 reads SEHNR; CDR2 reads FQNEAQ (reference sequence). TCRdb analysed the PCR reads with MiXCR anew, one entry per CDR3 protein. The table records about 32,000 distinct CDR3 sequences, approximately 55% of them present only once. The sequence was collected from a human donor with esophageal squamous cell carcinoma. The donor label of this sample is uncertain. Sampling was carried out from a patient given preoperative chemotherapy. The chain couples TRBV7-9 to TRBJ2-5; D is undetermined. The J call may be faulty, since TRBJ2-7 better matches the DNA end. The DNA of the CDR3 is TGTGCCAGCAGCTTAGATCAGACGGGCGAGCAGTACTTC. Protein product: CASSLDQTGEQYF.